The sequence of this T cell receptor (beta chain) was determined in a study of blood T cells in healthy people across ages. Study-level results: Diversity estimates from one million T cells were considered underestimates. Donor CMV status, an unknown factor, possibly confounded changes in expanded clonotypes. PBMCs went unsorted, and a conclusive naive versus antigen-experienced comparison was therefore prevented.

Germline V CDR1 and CDR2: MDHEN, SYDVKM. V lost 7 bases and J lost 2, with 15 bases in between. This CDR3 is built from 15 residues. Next came a second PCR, run for 7 to 11 cycles, which used a sample-barcoded 5' primer along with a J-beta primer mix. Each TCR beta cDNA got a 12-nucleotide random molecular identifier. TCRdb reprocessed the 5' RACE reads with MiXCR, giving one entry per CDR3 protein. The sample yields over 950,000 distinct CDR3 sequences, just over 50% seen once. A remark on this clonotype: No antigen is known for it.

This TCR was recovered from a woman aged 55 to 70 in good health. The genes are TRBV28 and TRBJ1-5; D uncertain. Source material: blood. The CDR3 protein is CASTVYGGGNQPQHF. CDR3 in DNA: TGTGCCAGCACCGTTTACGGTGGAGGCAATCAGCCCCAGCATTTT.